This TCR beta chain was sequenced during a study of early T cells in non-severe SARS-CoV-2 infection. Across the study: It was bulk RNA from unsorted whole blood that was sequenced, and the chains were unpaired. Whole-study findings and limits: In VDJdb matching, anti-spike CD8 responses were favored while private and CD4 specificities went missing.

Each cDNA molecule carried a unique molecular identifier. TCRdb re-called the 5' RACE reads through MiXCR, storing one row per CDR3 protein. The table lists about 56,000 distinct CDR3 sequences, 10% to 13% of them singletons. As to this clonotype: No antigen is known for it.

Specimen: whole blood. The source is an adult who was a healthcare worker with PCR-confirmed SARS-CoV-2 infection or an uninfected control (not recorded which).

CDR3 loop: CSARGGRAVNEQFF. CDR3 nucleotide sequence: TGCAGTGCTAGAGGCGGGAGGGCCGTCAATGAGCAGTTCTTC. This chain links TRBV20-1 with TRBJ2-1, with 9 bases lining up with TRBD2. Germline values: CDR1 DFQATT, CDR2 SNEGSKA (reference sequence). The CDR3 spans 14 residues. The V gene end was trimmed by 1 base and the J gene end by 6 bases; junction bases not matched to a gene: 4.